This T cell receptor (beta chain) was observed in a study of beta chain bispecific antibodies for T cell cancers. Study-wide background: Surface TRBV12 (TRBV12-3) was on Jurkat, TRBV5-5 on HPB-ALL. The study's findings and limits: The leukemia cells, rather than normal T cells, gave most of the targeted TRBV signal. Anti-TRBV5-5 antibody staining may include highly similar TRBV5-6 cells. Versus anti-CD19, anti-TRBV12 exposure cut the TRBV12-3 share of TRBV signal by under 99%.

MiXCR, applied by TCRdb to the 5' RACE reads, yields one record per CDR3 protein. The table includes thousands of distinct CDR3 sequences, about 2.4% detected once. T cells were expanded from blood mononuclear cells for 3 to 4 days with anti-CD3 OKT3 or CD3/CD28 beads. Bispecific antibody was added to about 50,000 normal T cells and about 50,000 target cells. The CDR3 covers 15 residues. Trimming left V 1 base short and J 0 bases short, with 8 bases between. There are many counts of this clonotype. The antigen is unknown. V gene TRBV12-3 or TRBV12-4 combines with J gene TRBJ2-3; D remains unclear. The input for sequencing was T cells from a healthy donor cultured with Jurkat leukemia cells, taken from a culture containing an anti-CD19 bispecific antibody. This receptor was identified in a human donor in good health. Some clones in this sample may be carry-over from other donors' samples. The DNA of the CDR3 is TGTGCCAGCAGTTTAGGGACGCTTAGCACAGATACGCAGTATTTT. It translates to CASSLGTLSTDTQYF.